This T cell receptor beta chain was found in a study of CD8 T cells in Susac syndrome (dated by TCRdb to the late 2010s). Study-wide context: Whether CD8+ T cell activation and differentiation in Susac syndrome was antigen driven was tested using repertoire sequencing.

The germline V gene yields SGHVS for CDR1 and FQNEAQ for CDR2. From cysteine to phenylalanine, the CDR3 is 16 amino acids long. Of all the DNA, just the CDR3 is kept, 48 bases in frame from base 1. V and J are truncated by 1 base and 2 bases respectively, leaving an intervening sequence of 14 bases. Study-wide findings and limitations: The study acknowledged that relatively few individuals were included in the TCR sequencing and HLA analysis.

RNA was extracted using the RNeasy kit, and roughly 0.45 to 1 microgram was reverse transcribed with random hexamers. The immunoSEQ multiplex PCR assay, covering 54 Vbeta and 13 Jbeta segments, was used to amplify TCR beta CDR3 regions. PCR amplification bias was corrected using a synthetic template baseline for primer optimization and computational correction. On the authors' methods: Reads were annotated to V, D and J genes according to IMGT and were analyzed with immunoSEQ Analyzer, with only productive sequences retained. To calculate clonality, Shannon entropy was normalized by log2 of the number of productive unique sequences and then subtracted from one. For each patient and control, public and private clones were evaluated among the 100 most prevalent clones. Clones were defined as Susac-specific when absent from the healthy and MS cohorts, from roughly 1,000 published viral clones and from other ImmuneACCESS disease sequences. TCRdb reworked the public reads: Q25 trimming with fastp, MiXCR clone assembly, productive beta chains retained. Each entry merges the rows of one CDR3 protein and shows their most common DNA and genes. The V and J calls come from TCRdb's annotation, not from the publication. In this sample the table shows around 280,000 distinct CDR3 sequences, 92% of which occur a single time. The top ten clones comprise roughly 0.059% of the sample.

Comments on this clonotype: The specificity of this receptor is unknown. Base qualities were left out, and no much larger clone turns up one base away.

Peripheral blood CD8+ and CD4+ T cells from healthy donors, Susac syndrome patients and multiple sclerosis patients were profiled by high-throughput TCR beta sequencing. Treatment-naive patients with stable or active relapsing-remitting disease fulfilling revised McDonald criteria were used as multiple sclerosis controls. CD8+ TEMRA cells were enriched by FACS, while bulk CD8+ and CD4+ T cells were purified by magnetic negative isolation. Blood was drawn into EDTA tubes, processed within 24 hours, and PBMCs were isolated by density gradient centrifugation. PBMCs intended for TCR sequencing were cryopreserved in liquid nitrogen and were subsequently thawed in a 37 degrees C water bath. Purity of sorted or isolated CD4+, CD8+ and CD8+ TEMRA cells was at least 90%.

The V and J segments used are TRBV7-8 and TRBJ1-1; perhaps TRBD1 is the D gene, with 5 bases matching. Sequenced sample: CD4+ T cells from PBMCs. The receptor was isolated from a human donor with multiple sclerosis. The bases read TGTGCCAGCAGCTTAGGGGGACGGGCCACTAACACTGAAGCTTTCTTT. Protein translation: CASSLGGRATNTEAFF.